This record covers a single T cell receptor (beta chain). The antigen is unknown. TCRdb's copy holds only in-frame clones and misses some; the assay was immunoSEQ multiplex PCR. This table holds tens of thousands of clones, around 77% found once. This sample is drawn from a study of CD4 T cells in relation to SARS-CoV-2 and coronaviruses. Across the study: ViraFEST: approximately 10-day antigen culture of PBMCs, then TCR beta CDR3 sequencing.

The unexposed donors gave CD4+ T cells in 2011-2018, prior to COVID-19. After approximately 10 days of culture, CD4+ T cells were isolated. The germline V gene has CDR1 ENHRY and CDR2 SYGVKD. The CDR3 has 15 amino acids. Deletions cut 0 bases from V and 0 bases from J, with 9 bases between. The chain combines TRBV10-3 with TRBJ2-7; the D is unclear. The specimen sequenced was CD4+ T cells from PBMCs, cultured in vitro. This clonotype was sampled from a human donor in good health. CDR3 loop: CAISESIVNSYEQYF. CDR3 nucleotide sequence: TGTGCCATCAGTGAGTCAATCGTTAACTCCTACGAGCAGTACTTC.